Shown below are 25 T cell receptor beta chains from a single sample sequenced in a study of early stage breast cancer tumors. Assay used: immunoSEQ multiplex PCR; TCRdb lists only in-frame clones, some missing. The sample yields 39,000 or so clones, over 60% seen once. Sequencing used blood. The receptor source for this set is a person aged 45-60 years with breast cancer.

The chain combines TRBV5-6 with TRBJ2-5; D is uncertain. The CDR3 has 14 residues. From germline, CDR1 is SGHDT and CDR2 YYEEEE. V was pared by 0 bases and J by 5 bases, with 11 bases between. Written as DNA, the CDR3 is TGTGCCAGCAGCTTGGCTGTCCCCCAGGAGACCCAGTACTTC. This translates into CASSLAVPQETQYF.

This clone was recorded once. The chain combines TRBV25-1 with TRBJ2-3; TRBD1 matches 9 bases. CDR3 length: 15 residues. CDR1 and CDR2 from the germline V gene are MGHDK and SYGVNS. With V trimmed by 2 bases and J by 7 bases, 7 bases remained unmatched. DNA for the CDR3: TGTGCCAGCAGTGAAGTGGGACAGGGACCGTATACGCAGTATTTT. This gives the protein CASSEVGQGPYTQYF. The whole variable domain, remainder taken from reference TRBV25-1 and TRBJ2-3, is EADIYQTPRYLVIGTGKKITLECSQTMGHDKMYWYQQDPGMELHLIHYSYGVNSTEKGDLSSESTVSRIRTEHFPLTLESARPSHTSQYLCASSEVGQGPYTQYFGPGTRLTVL.

This chain uses TRBV9 with TRBJ2-1, with 11 bases lining up with TRBD2. Unmatched junction bases numbered 7, after V lost 5 bases and J lost 6 bases. The CDR3 has 15 amino acids. Germline V CDR1 and CDR2: SGDLS, YYNGEE. The CDR3 region is CASSIYGTSGNEQFF. CDR3 nucleotide sequence: TGTGCCAGCAGTATTTACGGGACTAGCGGCAATGAGCAGTTCTTC. Combining the CDR3 with reference TRBV9 and TRBJ2-1 gives the whole variable domain DSGVTQTPKHLITATGQRVTLRCSPRSGDLSVYWYQQSLDQGLQFLIQYYNGEERAKGNILERFSAQQFPDLHSELNLSSLELGDSALYFCASSIYGTSGNEQFFGPGTRLTVL.

The J gene is TRBJ1-2, the V gene TRBV19, with 7 bases that match TRBD1. CDR1 and CDR2 from the germline V gene are LNHDA and SQIVND (reference sequence). This CDR3 comprises 18 residues. J gave up 2 bases and V 7 bases, and 19 bases lay outside the gene matches. In nucleotides, the CDR3 is TGTGCCAGTACCCAACTAGGGGGCCCGACAGGGTCCAACTATGGCTACACCTTC. Its protein is CASTQLGGPTGSNYGYTF.

The chain combines TRBV19 with TRBJ1-6; D remains unclear. Trimming cost V 7 bases and J 5 bases, with 18 bases left between them. The CDR3 totals 16 residues. Germline V CDR1 and CDR2: LNHDA, SQIVND (reference sequence). The CDR3 nucleotides read TGTGCCAGTATCCGAGCGAGGGTAAGGAATAATTCACCCCTCCACTTT. Translating it yields CASIRARVRNNSPLHF. The full variable domain, its missing parts supplied by reference TRBV19 and TRBJ1-6, is DGGITQSPKYLFRKEGQNVTLSCEQNLNHDAMYWYRQDPGQGLRLIYYSQIVNDFQKGDIAEGYSVSREKKESFPLTVTSAQKNPTAFYLCASIRARVRNNSPLHFGNGTRLTVT.

This clone showed up just once. V usage is TRBV6-5 and J usage is TRBJ1-2; D unresolved. CDR3 size: 15 residues. Germline V lookup: CDR1 MNHEY, CDR2 SVGAGI. Trimming cost V 2 bases and J 8 bases, with 18 bases left between them. The CDR3 sequence: CASSYAVEGSGGYTF. The CDR3 DNA follows: TGTGCCAGCAGTTACGCCGTCGAGGGCTCTGGCGGCTACACCTTC.

The chain links TRBV5-1 to TRBJ2-7; D call uncertain. The CDR3 loop spans 14 amino acids. V was cut by 4 bases and J by 0 bases, with 11 bases left in between. Germline V lookup: CDR1 SGHRS, CDR2 YFSETQ. The CDR3 loop reads CASSLSLISYEQYF. The CDR3 nucleotides are TGCGCCAGCAGCCTAAGCCTCATCTCCTACGAGCAGTACTTC.

The gene calls are TRBV5-1 and TRBJ2-7, with 10 bases that match TRBD2. CDR3 length equals 15 residues. Germline values: CDR1 SGHRS, CDR2 YFSETQ. The junction had 9 bases not matched to a gene; V was cut back by 4 bases and J by 5 bases. Here the CDR3 DNA reads TGCGCCAGCAGCGACGGAGCGGGAGGGTCGCACGAGCAGTACTTC. Amino acid sequence: CASSDGAGGSHEQYF.

The chain couples TRBV9 to TRBJ2-1, with 7 bases that match TRBD1. Germline V CDR1 and CDR2: SGDLS, YYNGEE. J lost 1 base, V lost 0 bases, and 1 base had no gene match. The CDR3 extends over 15 amino acids. The CDR3 DNA follows: TGTGCCAGCAGCGTAGGCAGGGGGTCCTACAATGAGCAGTTCTTC. Amino acid sequence: CASSVGRGSYNEQFF.

J is TRBJ2-1 and V is TRBV27; 7 nucleotides agree with TRBD1. After removal of 5 bases from V and 9 bases from J, the junction contained 7 bases not matched to a gene. The CDR3 extends over 13 amino acids. CDR1 MNHEY and CDR2 SMNVEV come from the germline V gene (reference sequence). DNA of the CDR3: TGTGCCAGCAGTCTCATCAGGGGGATTGAGCAGTTCTTC. It translates to CASSLIRGIEQFF.

The chain recombines TRBV4-2 with TRBJ1-1; the D is unclear. CDR3 length equals 15 residues. The V end was cut by 0 bases, the J end by 5 bases, with 13 bases between. CDR1 and CDR2 from the germline V gene are LGHNA and YNFKEQ. The CDR3: CASSQDGQSPTEAFF. DNA of the CDR3: TGTGCCAGCAGCCAAGATGGGCAGAGCCCTACTGAAGCTTTCTTT.

This chain uses TRBV19 with TRBJ1-1, with TRBD1 matching over 7 bases. J gave up 1 base and V 1 base, and 9 bases lay outside the gene matches. CDR3 length: 17 residues. Germline V CDR1 and CDR2: LNHDA, SQIVND (reference sequence). CDR3 sequence: CASSIAGRGKGNTEAFF. DNA for the CDR3: TGTGCCAGTAGTATAGCGGGCAGGGGGAAGGGGAACACTGAAGCTTTCTTT.

The chain uses TRBV11-2 and TRBJ1-1, with 8 bases matching TRBD1. This CDR3 is 15 amino acids long. With V trimmed by 5 bases and J by 11 bases, 16 bases remained unmatched. Per the germline V gene, CDR1 is SGHAT and CDR2 is FQNNGV. CDR3 sequence (DNA): TGTGCCAGCAGCCTACCCCTCCACAGGGGGGAGAGGGCTTTCTTT. This encodes CASSLPLHRGERAFF.

This chain joins TRBV19 and TRBJ2-5, with D unresolved. Per the germline V gene, CDR1 is LNHDA and CDR2 is SQIVND (reference sequence). Trimming shortened V by 4 bases and J by 0 bases, and 6 bases separated the two germline ends. There are 13 residues in the CDR3. For the CDR3, the DNA is TGTGCCAGTAGTAGAGCTGACCAAGAGACCCAGTACTTC. It encodes CASSRADQETQYF.

This chain links TRBV25-1 with TRBJ2-5; a possible D gene is TRBD2 (5 bases). With 6 bases removed from V and 5 bases from J, the gap between germline ends came to 10 bases. This CDR3 has 12 amino acids. Germline CDR1 reads MGHDK; CDR2 reads SYGVNS. The CDR3 loop is CASSRGRETQYF. CDR3 bases: TGTGCCAGCAGCCGGGGTCGGGAGACCCAGTACTTC.

The chain has TRBV10-2 and TRBJ2-2, with 10 bases fitting TRBD2. The CDR3 extends over 16 amino acids. The V gene end was trimmed by 4 bases and the J gene end by 4 bases; junction bases not matched to a gene: 6. CDR1 WSHSY and CDR2 SAAADI come from the germline V gene. The DNA of the CDR3 is TGCGCCAGCAGTGCCAGCGGGAGGGCCCTCACCGGGGAGCTGTTTTTT. It specifies CASSASGRALTGELFF.

The J gene is TRBJ1-6, the V gene TRBV27; a weak D match, TRBD1 (5 bases). Germline assignment: CDR1 MNHEY and CDR2 SMNVEV (reference sequence). The CDR3 runs to 14 residues. Trimming took 5 bases from V and 7 from J, leaving 12 bases between them. The CDR3 DNA reads TGTGCCAGCAGTCAGGGCCGGGAGAATTCACCCCTCCACTTT. This translates into CASSQGRENSPLHF.

This chain links TRBV5-1 with TRBJ1-5; D is perhaps TRBD1 (5 bases). The length of the CDR3 is 15 residues. The germline V gene has CDR1 SGHRS and CDR2 YFSETQ. With 4 bases removed from V and 6 bases from J, the gap between germline ends came to 17 bases. CDR3 in DNA: TGCGCCAGCAGCCCCACGGGGGGAACAACTCAGCCCCAGCATTTT. Amino acids: CASSPTGGTTQPQHF.

In this sample, this clone is medium-sized. The chain's CDR3 is CASEEGGRTEAFF. The CDR3 bases are TGTGCCAGCGAAGAAGGGGGACGGACTGAAGCTTTCTTT. V usage is TRBV6-1 and J usage is TRBJ1-1; maybe TRBD1 (6 bases). Germline CDR1 reads MNHNS; CDR2 reads SASEGT. The CDR3 consists of 13 residues. V was pared by 8 bases and J by 5 bases, with 15 bases between.

About this clone: Other DNA sequences from this sample encode an identical CDR3 as well. The chain employs TRBV29-1 and TRBJ1-1; D might be TRBD1 (5 bases). V was clipped by 5 bases and J by 5 bases, with 15 bases between them. Per germline, CDR1 SQVTM and CDR2 ANQGSEA. This CDR3 contains 13 residues. The CDR3 sequence is CSVQGLQGTEAFF. DNA of the CDR3: TGCAGCGTTCAAGGGCTTCAGGGAACTGAAGCTTTCTTT.

V gene TRBV6-5 combines with J gene TRBJ1-1, with 8 positions matching TRBD1. With 2 bases clipped from V and 8 bases from J, the junction kept 10 bases outside the gene matches. Germline assignment: CDR1 MNHEY and CDR2 SVGAGI. The length of the CDR3 is 15 residues. This chain's CDR3 is CASSYRPGTGGEAFF. CDR3 nucleotides: TGTGCCAGCAGTTACCGACCCGGGACAGGCGGAGAAGCTTTCTTT.

This clone was seen more than once but under ten times. J is TRBJ2-5 and V is TRBV9, with D unresolved. Trimming shortened V by 0 bases and J by 5 bases, and 11 bases separated the two germline ends. This CDR3 spans 14 amino acids. Germline CDR1 SGDLS, CDR2 YYNGEE. The DNA of the CDR3 is TGTGCCAGCAGCGTAGGTAGTTCAACGGAGACCCAGTACTTC. Translating gives CASSVGSSTETQYF. Using reference TRBV9 and TRBJ2-5 for the parts outside the CDR3, the full variable domain is DSGVTQTPKHLITATGQRVTLRCSPRSGDLSVYWYQQSLDQGLQFLIQYYNGEERAKGNILERFSAQQFPDLHSELNLSSLELGDSALYFCASSVGSSTETQYFGPGTRLLVL.

This clone was detected only a few times. This chain uses TRBV5-4 with TRBJ2-5; TRBD2 agrees at 11 bases. Trimming at V came to 0 bases and at J to 3 bases, leaving 1 base not matched to a gene. In germline, CDR1 is SGHNT, CDR2 YYREEE (reference sequence). The CDR3 runs 15 residues. The CDR3 spells CASSLETSGEETQYF. For the CDR3, the DNA is TGTGCCAGCAGCTTGGAGACTAGCGGGGAAGAGACCCAGTACTTC.

This clone was counted once. The chain employs TRBV29-1 and TRBJ2-1; D is possibly TRBD2 (5 bases). This CDR3 has 13 amino acids. Trimming took 2 bases from V and 8 from J, leaving 13 bases between them. From germline, CDR1 is SQVTM and CDR2 ANQGSEA. The CDR3 region has the DNA TGCAGCGTTGAATGGGAGTTTCTCCATGAGCAGTTCTTC. Translation: CSVEWEFLHEQFF.

The chain carries TRBV21-1 and TRBJ2-5; the table's D call of TRBD1 was not tested on the DNA. TRBV21-1 is noted as a pseudogene. CDR3 length: 15 amino acids. This CDR3 is CASSRLTGLQETQYF. The CDR3 nucleotides are TGTGCCAGCAGCAGACTGACAGGGCTCCAAGAGACCCAGTACTTC.